This TCR beta chain was sequenced during a study of human T cells and chemical hapten exposure. Study details: Small discrepancies in pooled library volume mainly accounted for the varying TCR yields per sample. Study-level points and caveats: TCRs exceeding 1 in 1000 frequency stayed unchanged with DPC sensitization.

Unique molecular identifiers were attached to individual cDNA molecules within the library. In the authors' workflow: Samples contained a median of about 96,000 TCRs, with a range of about 23,224 to 690,600. Each CDR3 protein is one row after TCRdb ran MiXCR on the reads. TCRdb's processing, not the authors', yielded these V and J calls. The table lists fewer than 150,000 distinct CDR3 sequences, over 7.5% of them singletons, with around 1.5% in the top ten. The authors' total RNA extraction used unfractionated whole blood. The V segment lost 4 bases and the J segment 1 base; nucleotides outside the gene matches: 9. The CDR3 consists of 17 residues. Germline CDR1 and CDR2: MNHEY and SMNVEV (reference sequence). This clonotype was observed a few times. No antigen is known for it.

J is TRBJ2-1 and V is TRBV27; 8 bases are a match to TRBD1. This clonotype was obtained from a human donor in good health. Some clones in this sample may be carry-over from other donors' samples. Sequenced input: whole blood. The DNA of the CDR3 is TGTGCCAGCAGTTCCTCAGGGGGCGTACTTTCCTACAATGAGCAGTTCTTC. This gives the protein CASSSSGGVLSYNEQFF.